Below are 22 T cell receptor beta chains sequenced from a single sample in a study of shared clonotypes between healthy human individuals. Naive CD8 cells comprised CD45RO-negative, CCR7-positively selected cells, excluding terminally differentiated effector memory CD45RA+ cells. Assay used: immunoSEQ multiplex PCR; TCRdb lists only in-frame clones, some missing. The data show about 610,000 clones, around 96% seen once. The sample taken for sequencing was naive CD8+ T cells sorted from blood. Receptor source: a woman in her thirties in good health.

The chain couples TRBV28 to TRBJ2-5, with 8 bases lining up with TRBD2. The V gene end was trimmed by 7 bases and the J gene end by 3 bases; junction bases not matched to a gene: 13. Germline V CDR1 and CDR2: MDHEN, SYDVKM. The CDR3 is made up of 16 amino acids. The CDR3 DNA is TGTGCCAGCAACCAACTGGGACTAGAAATTGAAGAGACCCAGTACTTC. Its protein is CASNQLGLEIEETQYF.

The rearrangement joins TRBV5-1 to TRBJ2-3; possible D gene TRBD2, 5 bases. Looked up from germline, CDR1 is SGHRS and CDR2 is YFSETQ. The V end was cut by 4 bases, the J end by 5 bases, with 17 bases between. The CDR3 spans 15 residues. CDR3 sequence (DNA): TGCGCCAGCAGCCCGGGTCGGGGTACGGAAGATACGCAGTATTTT. Its protein is CASSPGRGTEDTQYF.

The chain carries TRBV7-9 and TRBJ2-7, with 9 bases aligning to TRBD1. This CDR3 contains 14 residues. Trimming at V came to 4 bases and at J to 2 bases, leaving 3 bases not matched to a gene. From germline, CDR1 is SEHNR and CDR2 FQNEAQ (reference sequence). The CDR3 protein is CASSYGTGTYEQYF. The DNA of the CDR3 is TGTGCCAGCAGCTATGGGACAGGGACCTACGAGCAGTACTTC.

The V gene is TRBV27, the J gene TRBJ2-3, with D perhaps TRBD1 (5 bases). The CDR3 runs 14 residues. V shed 9 bases and J shed 7 bases, with 20 bases lying between them. Germline CDR1 is MNHEY and CDR2 is SMNVEV (reference sequence). CDR3 sequence reads: CASSTLTAPNTQYF. The DNA of the CDR3 is TGTGCCAGTAGCACCCTGACAGCCCCTAATACGCAGTATTTT.

The J gene is TRBJ2-5, the V gene TRBV19; TRBD1 agrees at 9 bases. The J call is doubtful: the DNA matches TRBJ2-7 better. The CDR3 contains 15 residues. Germline assignment: CDR1 LNHDA and CDR2 SQIVND (reference sequence). DNA for the CDR3: TGTGCCAGTAGTGCGGGACAGGGAGGGCGCTACGAGCAGTACTTC. Translating gives CASSAGQGGRYEQYF.

The rearrangement uses TRBV7-9 and TRBJ2-2; D unresolved. The V gene's germline CDR1 is SEHNR and CDR2 FQNEAQ (reference sequence). V was cut by 5 bases and J by 5 bases, with 6 bases left in between. The CDR3 runs 12 residues. The CDR3 loop reads CASSPVTGELFF. The DNA of the CDR3 is TGTGCCAGCAGCCCTGTGACCGGGGAGCTGTTTTTT.

The chain is built from TRBV4-1 and TRBJ2-3; 7 nucleotides line up with TRBD2. The CDR3 length is 15 residues. With V trimmed by 5 bases and J by 6 bases, 11 bases remained unmatched. Germline lookup yields CDR1 MGHRA and CDR2 YSYEKL. The CDR3 DNA reads TGCGCCAGCAGCTCCGCCTGGACTAGTGCGGATACGCAGTATTTT. Translated, it gives CASSSAWTSADTQYF.

The J gene is TRBJ2-1, the V gene TRBV7-2; weak D call: TRBD1 (5 bases). In germline, CDR1 is SGHTA, CDR2 FQGNSA. Deletions cut 4 bases from V and 5 bases from J, with 18 bases between. The CDR3 extends over 16 amino acids. The CDR3 reads CASSSQGPLGNNEQFF. DNA for the CDR3: TGTGCCAGCAGCTCTCAGGGCCCTTTAGGTAACAATGAGCAGTTCTTC. The full variable domain, completed using reference TRBV7-2 and TRBJ2-1, is GAGVSQSPSNKVTEKGKDVELRCDPISGHTALYWYRQSLGQGLEFLIYFQGNSAPDKSGLPSDRFSAERTGGSVSTLTIQRTQQEDSAVYLCASSSQGPLGNNEQFFGPGTRLTVL.

The rearrangement uses TRBV2 and TRBJ1-1; TRBD1 matches at 8 bases. With V trimmed by 3 bases and J by 0 bases, 6 bases remained unmatched. CDR1 SNHLY and CDR2 FYNNEI come from the germline V gene. The CDR3 has 16 amino acids. The CDR3 is CASSDPQGAMNTEAFF. The CDR3 bases are TGTGCCAGCAGTGACCCTCAGGGGGCGATGAACACTGAAGCTTTCTTT.

This sequence joins TRBV27 and TRBJ1-2, with 7 bases aligning to TRBD1. V dropped 6 bases and J dropped 5; count of bases not matched to a gene: 15. There are 16 residues in the CDR3. The germline V gene has CDR1 MNHEY and CDR2 SMNVEV (reference sequence). The CDR3 DNA sequence: TGTGCCAGCAGCTTAGGACGACTCGGGACAGATTATGGCTACACCTTC. Translating it yields CASSLGRLGTDYGYTF.

V gene TRBV2 combines with J gene TRBJ1-5; D gene ambiguous. Trimming took off 2 bases at V and 3 bases at J, with 11 bases between the two ends. CDR3 size: 15 residues. CDR1 is SNHLY, CDR2 FYNNEI, per germline. The CDR3 here is CASSELNPPNQPQHF. The CDR3 nucleotides are TGTGCCAGCAGTGAATTAAACCCCCCCAATCAGCCCCAGCATTTT.

With regard to this clone: This CDR3 is also generated by other DNA sequences in the sample. This chain uses TRBV27 with TRBJ1-1; D call uncertain. CDR1 is MNHEY, CDR2 SMNVEV, per germline (reference sequence). The CDR3 totals 13 residues. The V and J ends lost 5 bases and 5 bases respectively, with 12 bases between them. For the CDR3, the DNA is TGTGCCAGCAGTCTAAGAGTTGTGACTGAAGCTTTCTTT. Amino acids: CASSLRVVTEAFF.

CDR3 in DNA: TGTGCCAGCAGTGTCGTTAGGGCTGACAATGAGCAGTTCTTC. This sequence encodes CASSVVRADNEQFF. The chain couples TRBV27 to TRBJ2-1, with no clear D. The V gene lost 5 bases and the J gene lost 5 bases, with 13 bases spanning the gap. The CDR3 contains 14 residues. Germline lookup yields CDR1 MNHEY and CDR2 SMNVEV (reference sequence).

V usage is TRBV5-5 and J usage is TRBJ1-1; D ambiguous. CDR1 and CDR2 (germline): SGHKS, YYEKEE (reference sequence). The CDR3 loop spans 17 amino acids. The V end lost 0 bases, the J end lost 6 bases, and 21 bases lay between the germline ends. CDR3 region: CASSLERLGFVGPEAFF. The CDR3 region has the DNA TGTGCCAGCAGCTTGGAGAGGTTAGGGTTCGTAGGTCCTGAAGCTTTCTTT.

The chain recombines TRBV6-5 with TRBJ1-5; D ambiguous. Trimming stripped 6 bases from V and 3 bases from J, with 12 bases between. CDR3 size: 14 residues. The V gene's germline CDR1 is MNHEY and CDR2 SVGAGI. The CDR3 region has the DNA TGTGCCAGCAGCCCAGACCGGAACAATCAGCCCCAGCATTTT. Protein sequence: CASSPDRNNQPQHF.

The rearrangement uses TRBV25-1 and TRBJ1-5; D is ambiguous. This CDR3 is 14 amino acids long. In germline, CDR1 is MGHDK, CDR2 SYGVNS. Trimming took 2 bases from V and 4 from J, leaving 9 bases between them. DNA of the CDR3: TGTGCCAGCAGTGAAAAGTTAGGTAATCAGCCCCAGCATTTT. This encodes CASSEKLGNQPQHF.

The V and J genes are TRBV6-5 and TRBJ2-3, with 8 bases fitting TRBD2. CDR3 length: 16 residues. Germline V gene sequence: CDR1 MNHEY, CDR2 SVGAGI. V was clipped by 4 bases and J by 2 bases; unmatched bases: 8. CDR3 region: CASSLLAEGDTDTQYF. CDR3 DNA sequence: TGTGCCAGCAGTTTACTAGCGGAGGGGGACACAGATACGCAGTATTTT.

This clone is a singleton in its sample. It is likely a read error, because the conserved phenylalanine at the end of the CDR3 is missing. The rearrangement links TRBV4-1 to TRBJ2-7, with D maybe TRBD2 (6 bases). There are 15 residues in the CDR3. V lost 1 base to trimming and J lost 5 bases, with 15 bases between them. From germline, CDR1 is MGHRA and CDR2 YSYEKL. Here the CDR3 DNA reads TGCGCCAGCAGCCAAGTGTCCCAGGCGGGACACGAGCAGTACCTC. Translated, it gives CASSQVSQAGHEQYL.

This chain links TRBV27 with TRBJ1-1; TRBD1 is a possible D gene (6 bases). This CDR3 region has 15 residues. Germline loops: CDR1 MNHEY, CDR2 SMNVEV (reference sequence). V was shortened by 9 bases and J by 2 bases, with 19 bases between the two germline ends. The CDR3 DNA reads as TGTGCCAGGAGGGGGGAATTGGACCAAAACACTGAAGCTTTCTTT. This sequence encodes CARRGELDQNTEAFF.

The chain links TRBV6-5 to TRBJ1-2; tentative D call: TRBD1 (6 bases). This CDR3 comprises 13 residues. Germline CDR1 and CDR2: MNHEY and SVGAGI. V was trimmed by 10 bases and J by 3 bases, leaving 15 bases between them. Written as DNA, the CDR3 is TGTGCCACCCATGGGCAGGGGCACTATGGCTACACCTTC. This gives the protein CATHGQGHYGYTF.

The chain links TRBV19 to TRBJ2-2; TRBD2 matches 12 bases. The V gene's germline CDR1 is LNHDA and CDR2 SQIVND (reference sequence). The CDR3 is 17 residues long. V trimming: 2 bases; J trimming: 6 bases; junction bases outside the gene matches: 7. CDR3 loop: CASSIRLAGGPPGELFF. CDR3 nucleotide sequence: TGTGCCAGTAGTATAAGGCTAGCGGGAGGGCCGCCCGGGGAGCTGTTTTTT.

V gene TRBV4-1 combines with J gene TRBJ2-7; tentatively, D is TRBD1 (6 bases). Germline V gene lookup returns CDR1 MGHRA and CDR2 YSYEKL. The CDR3 length is 14 residues. V lost 0 bases to trimming and J lost 9 bases, with 15 bases between them. CDR3 region: CASSQDVGDILQYF. In nucleotides, the CDR3 is TGCGCCAGCAGCCAAGATGTTGGGGACATCTTGCAGTACTTC.